Below are 2 T cell receptor beta chains sequenced from a single sample in a study of vaccination effects on CD4 cells after COVID-19. What these receptors recognize is not known. Using immunoSEQ multiplex PCR, the repertoire was profiled, and TCRdb retains in-frame clones only, with some absent. The sample records 17,000 or so clones, roughly 68% being singletons. CD4+ T cells specific for antigen were expanded with viral peptide pools by the ViraFEST assay before sequencing. Isolation of CD4+ T cells took place after approximately 10 days of culture. BNT162b2 vaccine or mRNA-1273 vaccine was given to participants in two doses. This specimen was CD4+ T cells from PBMCs cultured with SARS-CoV-2 spike peptides, taken after COVID-19 vaccination. The receptors originated from a human donor who received a COVID-19 vaccine.

V and J are TRBV10-3 and TRBJ1-5, with D tentatively TRBD1 (6 bases). The CDR3 spans 14 residues. The germline CDR1 and CDR2 sequences are ENHRY and SYGVKD. Trimming removed 10 bases at V and 0 bases at J, with 13 bases between. CDR3 sequence (DNA): TGTGCCACCAGGACAGAATATAGCAATCAGCCCCAGCATTTT. It is translated as CATRTEYSNQPQHF.

The V call is TRBV6-5, the J call TRBJ1-2; 9 nucleotides align to TRBD1. CDR3 size: 15 residues. Germline trimming cut 5 bases from V and 0 bases from J; bases unmatched to any gene: 4. Germline V CDR1 and CDR2: MNHEY, SVGAGI. The CDR3 is CASSTGGSPNYGYTF. CDR3 nucleotide sequence: TGTGCCAGCAGTACAGGGGGCTCTCCTAACTATGGCTACACCTTC.